This TCR beta chain was profiled in a study of cytomegalovirus exposure and HLA in healthy donors. A multiplex PCR was run with 60 Vbeta primers and 13 Jbeta primers. TCRdb keeps only in-frame clones here, not all; method: immunoSEQ multiplex PCR. The profile covers 85,000 to 100,000 clones, with 80% to 90% appearing a single time and around 2.5% taken by the ten largest. To note about this clone: The target antigen is unknown.

Overall study findings and caveats: TCR beta V- and J-gene trimming, according to a later analysis, was linked to a missense DCLRE1C variant. Available immune exposure information covered CMV serostatus only. Researchers reported that a few CMV-associated chains were confirmed in vitro as CMV antigen-specific.

Germline V gene lookup returns CDR1 SNHLY and CDR2 FYNNEI. V lost 7 bases, J lost 4 bases, and 8 bases stayed unmatched. The CDR3 has 16 amino acids. The gene calls are TRBV2 and TRBJ2-1; 12 bases line up with TRBD2. This clonotype was sampled from a man between 18 and 35 years old in good health and CMV-seronegative. Material for sequencing was PBMCs. CDR3 DNA sequence: TGTGCCAGCATGCGGCGGGGGACTAGCGGGTACAATGAGCAGTTCTTC. This translates into CASMRRGTSGYNEQFF.